These T cell receptor beta chains were read from a single sample in a study of T cells of healthy individuals. TCRdb recomputed calls from the 5' RACE reads with MiXCR, one row per CDR3 protein. In the table there are over 40,000 distinct CDR3 sequences, 4% to 5.5% of which are singletons. These receptors were obtained from a human donor in good health. Both conserved end residues are part of each CDR3. Each record gives: clone size, J gene, V gene, D gene, CDR3 DNA, CDR3 protein. The D gene is left open where the match is weak. Not every row has a clone size; where given, it reads once, few, many or a size class.

many TRBJ1-1 TRBV7-9 . TGTGCTAGCCGGGGTTACGGCACTGAAGCTTTCTTT CASRGYGTEAFF
many TRBJ2-5 TRBV7-3 . TGTGCCAGCAGCTTAATTGGAGAGACCCAGTACTTC CASSLIGETQYF
few TRBJ1-1 TRBV3-1 TRBD1 TGTGCCAGCAGCCAAGTCGTACAGGGGGTTTCGAACACTGAAGCTTTCTTT CASSQVVQGVSNTEAFF
. TRBJ1-2 TRBV11-3 . TGTGCCAGCAGCTTAGGGACGGAGCCCTATGGCTACAACTTC CASSLGTEPYGYNF
many TRBJ1-1 TRBV4-1 . TGCGCCAGCAGCCAAGAGGAGTTCCAAGGTTGGAGTGAAGCTTTCTTT CASSQEEFQGWSEAFF
many TRBJ1-1 TRBV7-9 TRBD1 TGTGCCAGCAGCTCATGGGGACAGGTCATCACTGAAGCTTTCTTT CASSSWGQVITEAFF
many TRBJ2-1 TRBV24-1 . TGTGCCACCAGTGAGCCGGACGGCTACAATGAGCAGTTCTTC CATSEPDGYNEQFF
many TRBJ2-7 TRBV20-1 TRBD1 TGCAGTGCTAGTTGGTTTCAGGGGGCGAGGGAGCAGTACTTC CSASWFQGAREQYF
many TRBJ1-6 TRBV10-3 . TGTGCCATCAGTGAATTGGACAGCGTCCCCCTCCACTTT CAISELDSVPLHF
many TRBJ2-5 TRBV12-3/TRBV12-4 . TGTGCCAGCAGTTGGGACTACCAAGAGACCCAGTACTTC CASSWDYQETQYF
. TRBJ2-3 TRBV6-2/TRBV6-3 TRBD1 TGTGCCAGCAGACCCCCGGGACAGGGGTTAGATACGCAGTATTTT CASRPPGQGLDTQYF
many TRBJ2-3 TRBV18 TRBD2 TGTGCCAGCTCACAGGCGGGAGGTTTGGATACGCAGTATTTT CASSQAGGLDTQYF
. TRBJ1-5 TRBV27 . TGTGCCAGCAGTTTATCGCCCCTACCAAGCAATCAGCCCCAGCATTTT CASSLSPLPSNQPQHF
many TRBJ2-3 TRBV29-1 TRBD2 TGCAGCGTCGCCCCTAGCGGGAGTTGGGAGGGTACGCAGTATTTT CSVAPSGSWEGTQYF
many TRBJ2-5 TRBV5-1 . TGCGCCAGCAGCTTAACTCCGGACGGGGAGACCCAGTACTTC CASSLTPDGETQYF
few TRBJ1-6 TRBV15 . TGTGCCACCAGCAGAGATCCTTCACCTAGTTCACCCCTCCACTTT CATSRDPSPSSPLHF
few TRBJ2-1 TRBV19 . TGTGCCAGCAGGGGAGACGCTTACAATGAGCAGTTCTTC CASRGDAYNEQFF
few TRBJ1-1 TRBV11-2 TRBD1 TGTGCCAGCAGCTTAGCCTCCCCCCGACAGGGGGCGGACACTGAAGCTTTCTTT CASSLASPRQGADTEAFF
few TRBJ2-1 TRBV5-1 . TGCGCCAGCAGCTTGGCGTGGCTAGCGTTCGACAATGAGCAGTTCTTC CASSLAWLAFDNEQFF
many TRBJ2-6 TRBV12-3/TRBV12-4 . TGTGCCAGCAGTTTCAGGGTGGCCAACGTCCTGACTTTC CASSFRVANVLTF
. TRBJ2-7 TRBV19 . TGTGCCAGTAGTAATCGCCAGGGGGGCTACGAGCAGTACTTC CASSNRQGGYEQYF